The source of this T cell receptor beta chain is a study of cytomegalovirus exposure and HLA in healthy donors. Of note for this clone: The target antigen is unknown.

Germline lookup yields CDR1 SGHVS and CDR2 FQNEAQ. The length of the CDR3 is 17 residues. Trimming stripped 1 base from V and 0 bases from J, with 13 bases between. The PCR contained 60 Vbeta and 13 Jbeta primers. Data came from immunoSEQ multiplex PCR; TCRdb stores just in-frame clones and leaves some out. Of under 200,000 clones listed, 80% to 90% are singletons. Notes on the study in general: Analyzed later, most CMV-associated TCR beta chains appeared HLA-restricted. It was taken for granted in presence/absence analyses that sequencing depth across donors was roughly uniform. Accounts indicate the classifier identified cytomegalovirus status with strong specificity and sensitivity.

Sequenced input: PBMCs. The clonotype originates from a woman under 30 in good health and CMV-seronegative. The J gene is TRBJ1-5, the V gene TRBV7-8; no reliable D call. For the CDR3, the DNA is TGTGCCAGCAGCTTAGTAACCCTTGGCTCTAGCAATCAGCCCCAGCATTTT. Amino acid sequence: CASSLVTLGSSNQPQHF. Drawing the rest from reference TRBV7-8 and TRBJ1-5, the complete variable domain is GAGVSQSPRYKVAKRGQDVALRCDPISGHVSLFWYQQALGQGPEFLTYFQNEAQLDKSGLPSDRFFAERPEGSVSTLKIQRTQQEDSAVYLCASSLVTLGSSNQPQHFGDGTRLSIL.